The 14 T cell receptor beta chains given below trace back to one sample, sequenced in a study of human T cells and chemical hapten exposure. The time point here: patch test 2, 6 weeks after DPC sensitization. The sample's treatment: therapeutic diphenylcyclopropenone sensitization with weekly scalp DPC. TCRdb passed the RACE reads through MiXCR, listing each CDR3 protein once. The sample carries about 82,000 distinct CDR3 sequences, roughly 10% recorded once. The material was whole blood, obtained in connection with sensitization to the hapten diphenylcyclopropenone (DPC). Source of these receptors: a woman aged 45-59 years with alopecia areata. Some clones in this sample may be carry-over from other donors' samples.

This clonotype turned up a few times. The rearrangement links TRBV4-1 to TRBJ2-1; no clear D gene. Trimming shortened V by 3 bases and J by 9 bases, and 9 bases separated the two germline ends. CDR1 and CDR2 from the germline V gene are MGHRA and YSYEKL. This CDR3 has 12 residues. Here the CDR3 reads CASSHKLGEQFF. CDR3 in DNA: TGCGCCAGCAGCCACAAGTTGGGTGAGCAGTTCTTC.

This sequence joins TRBV20-1 and TRBJ2-4; D remains ambiguous. This CDR3 is 13 amino acids long. V shed 7 bases and J shed 3 bases, with 13 bases lying between them. CDR1 is DFQATT, CDR2 SNEGSKA, per germline (reference sequence). The CDR3 is CSVPSAGKNIQYF. The CDR3 nucleotides read TGCAGTGTTCCCAGCGCTGGCAAAAACATTCAGTACTTC.

This chain joins TRBV6-2 or TRBV6-3 and TRBJ1-5; perhaps TRBD1 as D (6 bases). The V and J ends lost 6 bases and 0 bases respectively, with 15 bases between them. This CDR3 region has 16 residues. Germline CDR1 MNHEY, CDR2 SVGEGT. The CDR3 reads CASRPNREYSNQPQHF. In DNA, the CDR3 is TGTGCCAGCAGACCAAACAGGGAATATAGCAATCAGCCCCAGCATTTT.

The genes are TRBV20-1 and TRBJ2-5; D might be TRBD1 (5 bases). This CDR3 is built from 14 residues. The V end was cut by 6 bases, the J end by 2 bases, with 16 bases between. Germline values: CDR1 DFQATT, CDR2 SNEGSKA (reference sequence). DNA of the CDR3: TGCAGTGCGACAGATAATACAGAGCAAGAGACCCAGTACTTC. Amino acid sequence: CSATDNTEQETQYF.

V is TRBV5-5 and J is TRBJ1-5; D uncertain. CDR3 length: 14 residues. Per the germline V gene, CDR1 is SGHKS and CDR2 is YYEKEE (reference sequence). With 1 base removed from V and 7 bases from J, the gap between germline ends came to 12 bases. In DNA form, the CDR3 reads TGTGCCAGCAGCTTGAGTCCGGGCGGGCAGCCCCAGCATTTT. This codes for CASSLSPGGQPQHF.

This chain joins TRBV14 and TRBJ1-1; D is perhaps TRBD1 (5 bases). This CDR3 comprises 15 residues. V gave up 1 base and J gave up 7 bases, with 16 bases separating them. Germline V gene data show CDR1 as SGHDN and CDR2 as FVKESK. The CDR3 sequence: CASSQAISQGIEAFF. The CDR3 DNA reads TGTGCCAGCAGCCAAGCCATTTCCCAGGGTATTGAAGCTTTCTTT.

This clonotype was counted ten times or more. The rearrangement uses TRBV7-9 and TRBJ2-2, with D possibly being TRBD1 (5 bases). The germline CDR1 and CDR2 sequences are SEHNR and FQNEAQ (reference sequence). With 8 bases removed from V and 2 bases from J, the gap between germline ends came to 12 bases. This CDR3 spans 14 amino acids. In nucleotides, the CDR3 is TGTGCCAGCGACGACAGCCTAAACACCGGGGAGCTGTTTTTT. Translating gives CASDDSLNTGELFF.

The chain links TRBV6-6 to TRBJ2-5, with D maybe TRBD2 (6 bases). CDR1 MNHNY and CDR2 SVGAGI come from the germline V gene (reference sequence). The CDR3 has 15 amino acids. Trimming removed 4 bases from V and 1 base from J, with 13 bases in between. The CDR3, as DNA: TGTGCCAGCAGTTCGGGACTGCCGACCCAAGAGACCCAGTACTTC. Translating gives CASSSGLPTQETQYF.

The table lists this clonotype with a few counts. The chain joins TRBV14 to TRBJ2-1; a weak D match, TRBD1 (5 bases). Between the trimmed V and J ends, which lost 4 bases and 7 bases, there was a span of 17 bases. Germline CDR1 is SGHDN and CDR2 is FVKESK. The CDR3 is 15 residues long. The CDR3 loop reads CASSRAREAENEQFF. The CDR3 bases are TGTGCCAGCAGCCGTGCCAGGGAAGCTGAGAATGAGCAGTTCTTC.

This clonotype has more than one count but fewer than ten. The rearrangement links TRBV6-5 to TRBJ2-1; the D gene could be TRBD1 or TRBD2 (5 bases each). CDR3 size: 13 residues. Per the germline V gene, CDR1 is MNHEY and CDR2 is SVGAGI. V was cut by 0 bases and J by 9 bases, with 9 bases left in between. The CDR3 DNA reads as TGTGCCAGCAGTTACTCTGGGACGAGTGAGCAGTTCTTC. It codes for CASSYSGTSEQFF.

Only a few counts were recorded for this clonotype. The chain uses TRBV28 and TRBJ1-2, with D uncertain. Germline CDR1 reads MDHEN; CDR2 reads SYDVKM. This CDR3 spans 11 amino acids. V dropped 5 bases and J dropped 6 bases, with 7 bases sitting between them. The CDR3 region is CASSINHGYTF. DNA for the CDR3: TGTGCCAGCAGTATAAACCATGGCTACACCTTC.

The gene calls are TRBV5-1 and TRBJ1-6; D may be TRBD1 (5 bases). Germline lookup yields CDR1 SGHRS and CDR2 YFSETQ. The CDR3 is made up of 14 amino acids. Trimming pared 3 bases from V and 8 bases from J, leaving 12 bases between. CDR3 region: CASSYGTEHSPLHF. The DNA for the CDR3 is TGCGCCAGCAGCTACGGGACTGAGCATTCACCCCTCCACTTT. The whole variable domain, remainder taken from reference TRBV5-1 and TRBJ1-6, is KAGVTQTPRYLIKTRGQQVTLSCSPISGHRSVSWYQQTPGQGLQFLFEYFSETQRNKGNFPGRFSGRQFSNSRSEMNVSTLELGDSALYLCASSYGTEHSPLHFGNGTRLTVT.

In this sample, this clonotype turned up many times. V usage is TRBV18 and J usage is TRBJ1-5; no reliable D call. The germline CDR1 and CDR2 sequences are KGHSH and LQKENI. The CDR3 is 14 residues long. Trimming shortened V by 3 bases and J by 5 bases, and 11 bases separated the two germline ends. DNA of the CDR3: TGTGCCAGCTCACCGTTAGATACATATCAGCCCCAGCATTTT. It translates to CASSPLDTYQPQHF.

This clonotype was observed at least ten times. The chain couples TRBV6-5 to TRBJ2-1; D gene ambiguous. CDR1 and CDR2 from the germline V gene are MNHEY and SVGAGI. Trimming cost V 0 bases and J 6 bases, with 9 bases left between them. The CDR3 is made up of 14 amino acids. CDR3 DNA sequence: TGTGCCAGCAGTTACTCGATCGGTCGCAATGAGCAGTTCTTC. It is translated as CASSYSIGRNEQFF.